The 27 T cell receptor beta chains in this list originate from one sample, sequenced in a study of T cell responses to AZD1222 COVID-19 vaccine. TCRdb's table, derived via immunoSEQ multiplex PCR, lists solely in-frame clones and lacks some. Of over 100,000 clones listed, around nine tenths are singletons. Here the sequenced sample was peripheral blood, taken on day 0 of AZD1222 vaccination. The source of these receptors is an adult in good health.

J is TRBJ2-1 and V is TRBV6-4, with 10 bases lining up with TRBD2. Looked up from germline, CDR1 is MRHNA and CDR2 is SNTAGT. The CDR3 is 13 residues long. V lost 5 bases and J lost 7; bases outside the gene matches: 2. CDR3 in DNA: TGTGCCAGCAGTCAGCGGGGGGGAAATGAGCAGTTCTTC. It specifies CASSQRGGNEQFF.

This clone was seen a single time. The chain employs TRBV3-1 (or the pseudogene TRBV3-2) and TRBJ2-7; the D gene is possibly TRBD2 (5 bases). This CDR3 has 15 amino acids. Trimming removed 4 bases from V and 0 bases from J, with 13 bases in between. The germline V gene has CDR1 LGHDT and CDR2 YNNKEL (reference sequence). The CDR3 DNA reads TGTGCCAGCAGCCTAGGGTTAGCGAGCTCCTACGAGCAGTACTTC. Translated: CASSLGLASSYEQYF.

This clone was detected once. The gene calls are TRBV2 and TRBJ2-5; TRBD2 is a possible D gene (5 bases). CDR1 is SNHLY and CDR2 is FYNNEI in the germline V gene. This CDR3 region has 12 residues. The V and J ends lost 5 bases and 5 bases respectively, with 9 bases between them. The CDR3 nucleotides are TGTGCCAGCAGTTACAGAGGGGAGACCCAGTACTTC. Translating it yields CASSYRGETQYF.

The V gene is TRBV5-6, the J gene TRBJ1-5; D is unclear. Germline CDR1 SGHDT, CDR2 YYEEEE. The CDR3 consists of 15 residues. Trimming removed 0 bases from V and 1 base from J, with 8 bases in between. The CDR3: CASSLGLTSNQPQHF. CDR3 sequence (DNA): TGTGCCAGCAGCTTGGGGCTAACGAGCAATCAGCCCCAGCATTTT.

The CDR3 here is CASSPRPLAGLTDTQYF. Here the CDR3 DNA reads TGTGCCAGTAGTCCCCGGCCGCTAGCGGGTCTCACAGATACGCAGTATTTT. V usage is TRBV19 and J usage is TRBJ2-3; 8 bases line up with TRBD2. The ends lost 5 bases at V and 2 bases at J; junction bases unmatched: 12. CDR1 and CDR2 from the germline V gene are LNHDA and SQIVND (reference sequence). CDR3 length: 17 residues.

V usage is TRBV12-5 and J usage is TRBJ2-7; a weak D match, TRBD1 (7 bases). Looked up from germline, CDR1 is LGHNT and CDR2 is FRNRAP. V lost 6 bases and J lost 9, with 18 bases in between. This CDR3 has 13 amino acids. The CDR3 DNA sequence: TGTGCTAGTGGAACAGGGGAGTTCGGGGGGCAGTACTTC. This codes for CASGTGEFGGQYF.

The chain couples TRBV5-1 to TRBJ2-7; no reliable D call. Germline assignment: CDR1 SGHRS and CDR2 YFSETQ. The CDR3 contains 14 residues. Trimming cost V 3 bases and J 0 bases, with 10 bases left between them. The CDR3 sequence: CASSSGQSSYEQYF. CDR3 DNA sequence: TGCGCCAGCAGCTCTGGGCAGAGCTCCTACGAGCAGTACTTC.

The V gene is TRBV11-2, the J gene TRBJ1-1, with D unclear. V lost 0 bases and J 5 bases, leaving 13 bases between the germline ends. CDR1 and CDR2 (germline): SGHAT, FQNNGV. There are 15 residues in the CDR3. CDR3 sequence: CASSLDPGPGTEAFF. In nucleotides, the CDR3 is TGTGCCAGCAGCTTAGACCCGGGTCCCGGGACTGAAGCTTTCTTT. The full variable domain, completed using reference TRBV11-2 and TRBJ1-1, is EAGVAQSPRYKIIEKRQSVAFWCNPISGHATLYWYQQILGQGPKLLIQFQNNGVVDDSQLPKDRFSAERLKGVDSTLKIQPAKLEDSAVYLCASSLDPGPGTEAFFGQGTRLTVV.

The chain links TRBV24-1 to TRBJ2-1, with D perhaps being TRBD1 or TRBD2 (6 bases each). The V gene lost 4 bases and the J gene lost 0 bases, with 15 bases spanning the gap. The CDR3 sequence is 17 residues long. CDR1 and CDR2 from the germline V gene are KGHDR and SFDVKD. The CDR3 spells CATSDPPGGSSYNEQFF. The CDR3 DNA is TGTGCCACCAGTGACCCCCCCGGGGGCAGCTCCTACAATGAGCAGTTCTTC.

The chain recombines TRBV29-1 with TRBJ2-1; 9 nucleotides align to TRBD1. The J segment lost 7 bases and the V segment lost 4 bases, leaving 11 bases of the junction unmatched. Looked up from germline, CDR1 is SQVTM and CDR2 is ANQGSEA. There are 15 residues in the CDR3. CDR3 nucleotides: TGCAGCGTTGGAGGGGGACAGGGTGCTTTGAATGAGCAGTTCTTC. Translated, it gives CSVGGGQGALNEQFF.

The rearrangement uses TRBV27 and TRBJ1-4, with D possibly matching TRBD1 (5 bases). V was shortened by 4 bases and J by 6 bases, with 12 bases between the two germline ends. CDR1 is MNHEY, CDR2 SMNVEV, per germline (reference sequence). This CDR3 spans 14 amino acids. The CDR3 is CASSSQGYDEKLFF. The CDR3 DNA sequence: TGTGCCAGCAGTTCTCAGGGATACGATGAAAAACTGTTTTTT.

This chain joins TRBV5-5 and TRBJ1-2; 8 nucleotides agree with TRBD1. Germline assignment: CDR1 SGHKS and CDR2 YYEKEE (reference sequence). The V and J ends lost 5 bases and 4 bases, in that order; junction bases with no gene match: 10. The CDR3 runs to 15 residues. CDR3: CASSSRTGNPYGYTF. The CDR3 nucleotides read TGTGCCAGCAGTTCCCGGACAGGGAATCCCTATGGCTACACCTTC.

The table lists this clone with many counts. This sequence joins TRBV5-1 and TRBJ1-1, with 9 positions matching TRBD1. CDR3 length: 15 amino acids. V shed 4 bases, J shed 5 bases, and the junction held 9 bases outside the gene matches. Per germline, CDR1 SGHRS and CDR2 YFSETQ. The CDR3 loop reads CASSVTGQGRTEAFF. The CDR3 DNA follows: TGCGCCAGCAGCGTGACGGGACAGGGAAGAACTGAAGCTTTCTTT.

The chain links TRBV10-1 to TRBJ1-3; D is unclear. Germline V gives CDR1 WNHNN, CDR2 SYGVQD (reference sequence). Deletions cut 5 bases from V and 4 bases from J, with 9 bases between. This CDR3 is 13 amino acids long. In nucleotides, the CDR3 is TGCGCCAGCAGTCCCAACCAAGGAAACACCATATATTTT. Translated, it gives CASSPNQGNTIYF.

The rearrangement links TRBV19 to TRBJ1-2; 9 positions agree with TRBD1. V was clipped by 5 bases and J by 3 bases; unmatched bases: 4. Germline lookup yields CDR1 LNHDA and CDR2 SQIVND (reference sequence). CDR3 length: 14 residues. In nucleotides, the CDR3 is TGTGCCAGTAGTTCCCGACAGGGGGACTATGGCTACACCTTC. Amino acid sequence: CASSSRQGDYGYTF.

CDR3 bases: TGTGCCAGCAGTCTCCGAGCGGGAGGAGAGACCCAGTACTTC. Encoded protein: CASSLRAGGETQYF. The V and J genes are TRBV6-4 and TRBJ2-5; 9 nucleotides line up with TRBD2. The CDR3 contains 14 residues. The germline gives CDR1 MRHNA, CDR2 SNTAGT. V dropped 5 bases and J dropped 4; count of bases not matched to a gene: 5.

This clone was seen only once. The chain has TRBV5-4 and TRBJ2-5; 7 bases map to TRBD1. The V gene end was trimmed by 3 bases and the J gene end by 2 bases; junction bases not matched to a gene: 7. The CDR3 sequence is 15 residues long. Germline lookup yields CDR1 SGHNT and CDR2 YYREEE (reference sequence). CDR3: CASSSPQGKQETQYF. The CDR3 DNA sequence: TGTGCCAGCAGCTCCCCACAGGGGAAACAAGAGACCCAGTACTTC.

This clone was detected only a few times. The CDR3 DNA sequence: TGTGCTAGTGTCGGACAGCCAAACACTGAAGCTTTCTTT. This translates into CASVGQPNTEAFF. This chain links TRBV12-5 with TRBJ1-1, with D maybe TRBD1 (6 bases). This CDR3 is built from 13 residues. In germline, CDR1 is LGHNT, CDR2 FRNRAP. With 7 bases removed from V and 2 bases from J, the gap between germline ends came to 11 bases.

This chain links TRBV7-2 with TRBJ2-1, with 13 bases aligning to TRBD2. V dropped 5 bases and J dropped 2; count of bases not matched to a gene: 6. The germline CDR1 and CDR2 sequences are SGHTA and FQGNSA. This CDR3 is 17 amino acids long. CDR3 coding DNA: TGTGCCAGCAGCATTCGACTAGCGGGGGGACCCTACAATGAGCAGTTCTTC. Amino acids: CASSIRLAGGPYNEQFF.

The V and J genes are TRBV15 and TRBJ2-5; D gene unclear. The CDR3 runs to 15 residues. The ends were cut back, 4 bases at V and 5 bases at J, with 17 bases in the middle. Looked up from germline, CDR1 is LNHNV and CDR2 is YYDKDF (reference sequence). DNA for the CDR3: TGTGCCACCAGCAAACTCTCCGGCCTCGGGGAGACCCAGTACTTC. It translates to CATSKLSGLGETQYF.

The DNA of the CDR3 is TGTGCCAGCAGCGCCTATGGACAGGGAGAAAAACTGTTTTTT. Amino acid sequence: CASSAYGQGEKLFF. The J gene is TRBJ1-4, the V gene TRBV9, with 8 bases lining up with TRBD1. Germline loops: CDR1 SGDLS, CDR2 YYNGEE. This CDR3 region has 14 residues. Unmatched junction bases numbered 6, after V lost 3 bases and J lost 8 bases.

This clone was counted a single time. V is TRBV3-1 (or the pseudogene TRBV3-2) and J is TRBJ2-2; 7 nucleotides line up with TRBD1. After removal of 4 bases from V and 4 bases from J, the junction contained 3 bases not matched to a gene. The CDR3 sequence is 14 residues long. Germline CDR1 is LGHDT and CDR2 is YNNKEL (reference sequence). CDR3 sequence: CASSLDRVTGELFF. DNA of the CDR3: TGTGCCAGCAGCCTCGACAGGGTCACCGGGGAGCTGTTTTTT.

The chain employs TRBV18 and TRBJ1-1, with TRBD1 matching over 9 bases. With V trimmed by 3 bases and J by 7 bases, 3 bases remained unmatched. Germline V gene lookup returns CDR1 KGHSH and CDR2 LQKENI. The CDR3 covers 13 residues. CDR3 sequence: CASSPVTGGEAFF. DNA of the CDR3: TGTGCCAGCTCACCCGTGACAGGGGGTGAAGCTTTCTTT.

The chain links TRBV3-1 (or the pseudogene TRBV3-2) to TRBJ2-2; D gene ambiguous. Trimming took off 3 bases at V and 6 bases at J, with 5 bases between the two ends. This CDR3 is 12 amino acids long. Germline CDR1 is LGHDT and CDR2 is YNNKEL (reference sequence). The CDR3 nucleotides read TGTGCCAGCAGCCACGGAGCCGGGGAGCTGTTTTTT. Its protein product is CASSHGAGELFF.

The chain employs TRBV19 and TRBJ1-4, with D perhaps TRBD1 (6 bases). Germline V gene sequence: CDR1 LNHDA, CDR2 SQIVND (reference sequence). Trimming left V 4 bases short and J 5 bases short, with 11 bases between. The CDR3 spans 14 residues. In DNA, the CDR3 is TGTGCCAGTAGTACGACAGGAACAAATGAAAAACTGTTTTTT. This encodes CASSTTGTNEKLFF.

This chain links TRBV24-1 with TRBJ2-1; 11 bases map to TRBD2. Germline V gene lookup returns CDR1 KGHDR and CDR2 SFDVKD. This CDR3 has 15 residues. V trimming: 4 bases; J trimming: 10 bases; junction bases outside the gene matches: 8. The DNA of the CDR3 is TGTGCCACCAGTGAAAGACTAGCGGGAAGAAGGGAGCAGTTCTTC. It yields the protein CATSERLAGRREQFF.

The rearrangement links TRBV27 to TRBJ1-6; 8 bases are a match to TRBD1. The V and J ends lost 5 bases and 4 bases, in that order; junction bases with no gene match: 4. Germline V gene data show CDR1 as MNHEY and CDR2 as SMNVEV (reference sequence). There are 15 residues in the CDR3. The CDR3 spells CASSPGTGYNSPLHF. In DNA form, the CDR3 reads TGTGCCAGCAGTCCGGGGACAGGTTATAATTCACCCCTCCACTTT.